Reported below is one T cell receptor (beta chain). What antigen it recognizes has not been identified. Nothing much larger sits one base from this clone, and base qualities are not available. Per the publication, the time point label means: blood 4 weeks post-SBRT, at nephrectomy. The treatment or condition label of this sample denotes: 15 Gy SBRT to primary tumor, nephrectomy 4 weeks later. The samples were obtained from a clinical trial, where primary renal cell carcinomas were treated with 15 Gy stereotactic body radiation therapy and then removed by nephrectomy 4 weeks afterward. To track tumor-enriched clonotypes, serial peripheral blood was sampled from radiation-treated patients at baseline and at 2 weeks and 4 weeks after SBRT. Renal cell carcinoma with clear cell pathology was present in all patients. Genomic DNA for TCR sequencing was prepared using the QIAamp DNA Blood Mini Kit (Qiagen). Samples were included in the analyses only if all quality control checks were passed.

The sample is drawn from a study of radiation and T cells in renal cell carcinoma (TCRdb year 2020). About the investigation overall: A total of 53 samples underwent TCR beta sequencing, made up of some 26 tumors and about 27 peripheral blood samples. The final blood draw was performed at 4 weeks after radiation, at the same time as nephrectomy. Across all 50 or so samples, several million unique CDR3 nucleotide sequences encoding 2,658,974 unique CDR3 amino acid sequences were identified.

The paper as a whole reports these results and caveats: In blood, the top tumor clonotypes increased between baseline and 2 weeks post-radiation and then shrank by 4 weeks, which suggests that tumor-resident clones expanded only transiently. With a single-armed trial design, the study had no way to address how radiation dose or scheduling affects the TCR repertoire. No pretreatment tumor biopsies were available, so the baseline intratumoral presence of clonotypes could not be determined. Blood repertoire dynamics were not followed beyond 4 weeks after treatment.

TCR beta libraries were generated from genomic DNA with the immunoSEQ kit, following the manufacturer's recommendations. To prepare the libraries, a first multiplex PCR with proprietary primers was run, followed by a second PCR that added unique barcodes, and a bead cleanup was done after each round. Each sample batch included a kit-provided positive control reaction and a negative control reaction. The final libraries were assessed on an Agilent 4200 TapeStation D1000 ScreenTape, pooled by volume, and quantified by qPCR. Sequencing was performed on an Illumina NextSeq500 with a MidOutput 150-cycle cartridge, and 156 Read1 and 15 Index1 cycles were run with kit custom primers. The pooled library was loaded at around 1.1 pM with a roughly 20% PhiX control spike-in. The authors' pipeline ran thus. Vendor-processed data were analyzed in R, with a clonotype defined as all T cells sharing the same CDR3 nucleotide sequence. For clone abundance analyses, frequencies were normalized to the 10,000 most abundant clones in each sample. Public T cell clones, which averaged fewer than five per sample, were removed prior to analysis. Tumor-enriched and baseline blood-enriched clonotypes were defined by at least a 32-fold difference in abundance between compartments. A beta-binomial differential abundance model was used to identify clonotypes that expanded or contracted between blood time points. The Baroni-Urbani and Buser coefficient was used to measure tumor-blood repertoire similarity, and groups were compared with two-tailed Wilcoxon tests in R. The table comes from immuneACCESS by way of TCRdb, which keeps in-frame sequences with V and J called. Part of the clones is missing from these tables; in studies checked, under half for an unresolved V gene and the rest for unknown reasons. V and J calls plus clone size are reproduced from that table; the DNA served to infer D and trimming. The sample table lists just under 150,000 clones, 75% to 90% of them with a count of one. The ten largest account for less than 20% of the sample.

This sample comprised blood, obtained from a patient whose treatment included radiotherapy and nephrectomy. The TCR comes from a woman between 45 and 65 years old with renal cell carcinoma.

The CDR3 is CASRSGTGGWNGYTF. The DNA sequence is given as TGTGCCAGCAGGTCCGGGACAGGGGGTTGGAATGGCTACACCTTC. The chain links TRBV28 with TRBJ1-2, with 11 middle bases fitting TRBD1. Taken from cysteine to phenylalanine, the CDR3 has 15 residues. CDR3 DNA is the only sequence kept; it has 45 bases, read in frame from the first base. Taken from the germline V gene, the CDR1 and CDR2 loops are MDHEN and SYDVKM. Trimmed from V: 6 bases; trimmed from J: 6 bases; junction bases lacking a gene match: 9.